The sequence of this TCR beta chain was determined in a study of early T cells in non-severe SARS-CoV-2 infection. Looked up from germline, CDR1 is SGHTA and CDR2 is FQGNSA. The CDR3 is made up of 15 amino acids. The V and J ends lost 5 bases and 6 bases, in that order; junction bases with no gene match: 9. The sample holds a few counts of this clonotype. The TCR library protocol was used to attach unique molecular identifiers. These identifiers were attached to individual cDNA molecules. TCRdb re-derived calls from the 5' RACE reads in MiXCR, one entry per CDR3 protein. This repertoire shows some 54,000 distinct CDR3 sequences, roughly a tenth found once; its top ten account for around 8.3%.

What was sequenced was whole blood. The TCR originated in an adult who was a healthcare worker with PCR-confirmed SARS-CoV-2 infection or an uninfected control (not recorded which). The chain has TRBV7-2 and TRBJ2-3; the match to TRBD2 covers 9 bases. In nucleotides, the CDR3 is TGTGCCAGCAGCCCGGGGCTAGCGGGACTGGATACGCAGTATTTT. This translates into CASSPGLAGLDTQYF.